This TCR beta chain was captured in a study of cytomegalovirus exposure and HLA in healthy donors. The CDR3 totals 14 residues. Trimming removed 6 bases at V and 5 bases at J, with 19 bases between. Looked up from germline, CDR1 is SQVTM and CDR2 is ANQGSEA. This clone was observed a single time. The antigen is unknown. Overall study findings and caveats: There were three CMV-associated chains whose specificity for CMV antigens was confirmed in vitro. Analysis performed later found 16,000 or so TCR beta sequences associated with HLA alleles at 0.05 false discovery rate.

PCR primers comprised 60 Vbeta and 13 Jbeta primers. The method was immunoSEQ multiplex PCR; TCRdb's version includes in-frame clones alone and lacks a portion of them. The table shows about 140,000 clones, with around 80% occurring only once. This sequence originates from a man aged 40-50 years in good health and CMV-seropositive. The chain is built from TRBV29-1 and TRBJ2-5; weak D call: TRBD2 (6 bases). The sequenced sample consisted of PBMCs. This CDR3 reads CSVLLVQAGETQYF. The CDR3 region has the DNA TGCAGCGTCCTATTAGTCCAGGCGGGGGAGACCCAGTACTTC.